This entry describes one T cell receptor beta chain. Its antigen is currently unknown. The germline V gene encodes CDR1 SQVTM and CDR2 ANQGSEA. The ends lost 7 bases at V and 5 bases at J; junction bases unmatched: 12. The CDR3 covers 14 residues. This record comes from a study of cytomegalovirus exposure and HLA in healthy donors. The PCR used 60 Vbeta and 13 Jbeta primers. Profiled with immunoSEQ multiplex PCR; TCRdb holds only in-frame clones, not every one. Here the sample spans about 200,000 clones, 60% to 80% being singletons. General study findings and limits: Overall, about 160 TCR beta chains were annotated as cytomegalovirus-associated. What TCR beta sequences reportedly achieved was accurate prediction of HLA-A and HLA-B alleles in most subjects. A later analysis showed HLA-associated TCR beta chains outstripping equally common others in clonal expansion. Later analysis identified 16,000 or so TCR beta sequences associated with HLA alleles, using a false discovery rate threshold of 0.05.

This receptor was identified in a male donor in good health and CMV-seronegative. The sample was PBMCs. The V call is TRBV29-1, the J call TRBJ2-5; 8 bases are shared with TRBD2. The CDR3 spells CSAKDSGGAETQYF. The CDR3 nucleotides read TGCAGCGCGAAAGACTCGGGGGGGGCGGAGACCCAGTACTTC.